These T cell receptor beta chains were read from a single sample in a study of blood T cell repertoires in COVID-19. The repertoire was sequenced with immunoSEQ multiplex PCR; TCRdb's copy has only in-frame clones and lacks some. The repertoire has some 220,000 clones, 65% to 90% of them found once; the top ten carry 9.7%. Source material: peripheral blood. These receptors all stem from a man in his forties or fifties with active or convalescent COVID-19. CDR3s include the opening cysteine and the closing phenylalanine or tryptophan. The order of the fields is J gene, clone size, D gene, V gene, CDR3 DNA, CDR3 protein. D genes are given only for firm matches. Clone size is stated in some rows and not others, as once, few, many or a class when expanded.

j_call: TRBJ1-1; clone_size: -; d_call: -; v_call: TRBV19; cdr3_nt: TGTGCCAGTACCCCAGGGGTGCTGAACACTGAAGCTTTCTTT; cdr3_aa: CASTPGVLNTEAFF
j_call: TRBJ2-1; clone_size: -; d_call: TRBD2; v_call: TRBV9; cdr3_nt: TGTGCCAGCAGCGTACCGCTAGCGGGATACAATGAGCAGTTCTTC; cdr3_aa: CASSVPLAGYNEQFF
j_call: TRBJ2-2; clone_size: -; d_call: TRBD2; v_call: TRBV6-2/TRBV6-3; cdr3_nt: TGTGCCAGCAGCCCGGGACTAGTAACCGGGGAGCTGTTTTTT; cdr3_aa: CASSPGLVTGELFF
j_call: TRBJ2-1; clone_size: -; d_call: -; v_call: TRBV9; cdr3_nt: TGTGCCAGCAGCTCCGTGAGGCGGGGTTTAAATGAGCAGTTCTTC; cdr3_aa: CASSSVRRGLNEQFF
j_call: TRBJ1-2; clone_size: -; d_call: TRBD1; v_call: TRBV4-1; cdr3_nt: TGCGCCAGCAGCCAAGATCGACAGGGTTGGGGCTACACCTTC; cdr3_aa: CASSQDRQGWGYTF
j_call: TRBJ1-5; clone_size: -; d_call: -; v_call: TRBV28; cdr3_nt: TGTGCCAGCAGTTCAGGGTTGCAGCCCCAGCATTTT; cdr3_aa: CASSSGLQPQHF
j_call: TRBJ2-1; clone_size: once; d_call: TRBD2; v_call: TRBV19; cdr3_nt: TGTGCCAGTAGTATAGGGACTAGCGGGGGGAATGAGCAGTTCTTC; cdr3_aa: CASSIGTSGGNEQFF
j_call: TRBJ2-1; clone_size: -; d_call: -; v_call: TRBV27; cdr3_nt: TGTGCCAGCATGGCAGATTACAATGAGCAGTTCTTC; cdr3_aa: CASMADYNEQFF
j_call: TRBJ2-7; clone_size: once; d_call: -; v_call: TRBV6-1; cdr3_nt: TGTGCCAGCAGTGAACTCGGGACAAGGAAGCAGTACTTC; cdr3_aa: CASSELGTRKQYF
j_call: TRBJ2-5; clone_size: -; d_call: TRBD1; v_call: TRBV5-6; cdr3_nt: TGTGCCAGCAGCTTGGTAAGACAGGGGGAGACCCAGTACTTC; cdr3_aa: CASSLVRQGETQYF
j_call: TRBJ1-1; clone_size: -; d_call: -; v_call: TRBV2; cdr3_nt: TGTGCCAGCAGCTGGTCCTCCGAGGACACTGAAGCTTTCTTT; cdr3_aa: CASSWSSEDTEAFF
j_call: TRBJ2-1; clone_size: -; d_call: -; v_call: TRBV2; cdr3_nt: TGTGCCAGCAGTGAACGGCGGGGGCCCGACAATGAGCAGTTCTTC; cdr3_aa: CASSERRGPDNEQFF
j_call: TRBJ1-5; clone_size: -; d_call: -; v_call: TRBV2; cdr3_nt: TGTGCCAGCAGTGAATACGTAGGCAATCAGCCCCAGCATTTT; cdr3_aa: CASSEYVGNQPQHF
j_call: TRBJ2-5; clone_size: -; d_call: -; v_call: TRBV6-5; cdr3_nt: TGTGCCAGCAGGAGTCTGGCTAGTTTGGAGACCCAGTACTTC; cdr3_aa: CASRSLASLETQYF
j_call: TRBJ2-1; clone_size: -; d_call: TRBD1; v_call: TRBV6-2/TRBV6-3; cdr3_nt: TGTGCCAGCAGTTACACGGGACAGGGCACTGAGCAGTTCTTC; cdr3_aa: CASSYTGQGTEQFF
j_call: TRBJ1-5; clone_size: few; d_call: -; v_call: TRBV7-3; cdr3_nt: TGTGCCAGCTCCGGGGGGAGGTTGGAACCCCAGCATTTT; cdr3_aa: CASSGGRLEPQHF
j_call: TRBJ1-2; clone_size: -; d_call: TRBD1; v_call: TRBV2; cdr3_nt: TGTGCCAGCAACCGACAGGGGCCGCTTGGCTACACCTTC; cdr3_aa: CASNRQGPLGYTF
j_call: TRBJ2-1; clone_size: -; d_call: TRBD2; v_call: TRBV9; cdr3_nt: TGTGCCAGCAGCGCCGGACTAGCGGGAGAATTGACCTACAATGAGCAGTTCTTC; cdr3_aa: CASSAGLAGELTYNEQFF
j_call: TRBJ1-1; clone_size: -; d_call: -; v_call: TRBV4-1; cdr3_nt: TGCGCCAGCAGCCAAGATGGGGCAAACATGAACACTGAAGCTTTCTTT; cdr3_aa: CASSQDGANMNTEAFF
j_call: TRBJ2-5; clone_size: -; d_call: TRBD1; v_call: TRBV2; cdr3_nt: TGTGCCAGCGGGGCGGGGACAGGGGTCGAGACCCAGTACTTC; cdr3_aa: CASGAGTGVETQYF
j_call: TRBJ2-3; clone_size: -; d_call: -; v_call: TRBV2; cdr3_nt: TGTGCCAGCACGGAGGGAGTGATGAGCACAGATACGCAGTATTTT; cdr3_aa: CASTEGVMSTDTQYF
j_call: TRBJ1-2; clone_size: -; d_call: -; v_call: TRBV27; cdr3_nt: TGTGCCAGCAGCCACGGGACAAACTATGGCTACACCTTC; cdr3_aa: CASSHGTNYGYTF
j_call: TRBJ1-2; clone_size: once; d_call: -; v_call: TRBV10-3; cdr3_nt: TGTGCCATCAGTGATTTTTTGGGGAGCTATGGCTACACCTTC; cdr3_aa: CAISDFLGSYGYTF
j_call: TRBJ1-5; clone_size: -; d_call: -; v_call: TRBV7-2; cdr3_nt: TGTGCCAGCAGCCCCGAAGACAGTGATAGCAATCAGCCCCAGCATTTT; cdr3_aa: CASSPEDSDSNQPQHF
j_call: TRBJ1-2; clone_size: -; d_call: TRBD1; v_call: TRBV6-2/TRBV6-3; cdr3_nt: TGTGCCAGCAGCCCTGACAGGGTGGGCGGCTACACCTTC; cdr3_aa: CASSPDRVGGYTF
j_call: TRBJ2-3; clone_size: -; d_call: TRBD2; v_call: TRBV20-1; cdr3_nt: TGCAGTGCTAGTCGGACTAGACAAACAGATACGCAGTATTTT; cdr3_aa: CSASRTRQTDTQYF
j_call: TRBJ1-1; clone_size: -; d_call: TRBD1; v_call: TRBV5-1; cdr3_nt: TGCGCCAGCAGCGAACAGGGGCCCGGGGGCACTGAAGCTTTCTTT; cdr3_aa: CASSEQGPGGTEAFF
j_call: TRBJ1-3; clone_size: -; d_call: TRBD1; v_call: TRBV28; cdr3_nt: TGTGCCAGCAGTCTGACAGGGCCACAAAACACCATATATTTT; cdr3_aa: CASSLTGPQNTIYF
j_call: TRBJ2-2; clone_size: -; d_call: TRBD2; v_call: TRBV5-4; cdr3_nt: TGTGCCAGCAGCCCTAGCGGGAGAAGGGACGGGGAGCTGTTTTTT; cdr3_aa: CASSPSGRRDGELFF
j_call: TRBJ2-7; clone_size: -; d_call: TRBD1; v_call: TRBV9; cdr3_nt: TGTGCCAGCAGCTCCCGGGACAGGGGATCTTACGAGCAGTACTTC; cdr3_aa: CASSSRDRGSYEQYF
j_call: TRBJ2-1; clone_size: few; d_call: -; v_call: TRBV2; cdr3_nt: TGTGCCAGCACCCTAGAGACAGGCTACAATGAGCAGTTCTTC; cdr3_aa: CASTLETGYNEQFF
j_call: TRBJ2-5; clone_size: -; d_call: TRBD1; v_call: TRBV5-1; cdr3_nt: TGCGCCAGCAGCTTAGGGGGCAGGGGGCAAGAGACCCAGTACTTC; cdr3_aa: CASSLGGRGQETQYF
j_call: TRBJ1-5; clone_size: once; d_call: -; v_call: TRBV7-3; cdr3_nt: TGTGCCAGCAGCTCGGACAGCAGCAATCAGCCCCAGCATTTT; cdr3_aa: CASSSDSSNQPQHF
j_call: TRBJ1-1; clone_size: once; d_call: TRBD1; v_call: TRBV6-5; cdr3_nt: TGTGCCAGCAGCCGTACAGGGGAAGTAGCTTTCTTT; cdr3_aa: CASSRTGEVAFF
j_call: TRBJ2-3; clone_size: -; d_call: TRBD2; v_call: TRBV5-4; cdr3_nt: TGTGCCAGCAGCTTGAGACTAGCGGTGTACACAGATACGCAGTATTTT; cdr3_aa: CASSLRLAVYTDTQYF
j_call: TRBJ2-1; clone_size: -; d_call: -; v_call: TRBV19; cdr3_nt: TGTGCCAGTAGAGCGGAGATCTCCTACAATGAGCAGTTCTTC; cdr3_aa: CASRAEISYNEQFF
j_call: TRBJ2-4; clone_size: -; d_call: -; v_call: TRBV5-4; cdr3_nt: TGTGCCAGCAGTTTGCGACAGGATGACAACATTCAGTACTTC; cdr3_aa: CASSLRQDDNIQYF
j_call: TRBJ2-2; clone_size: -; d_call: -; v_call: TRBV5-4; cdr3_nt: TGTGCCAGCAGCCCGGCCGGACTTAACACCGGGGAGCTGTTTTTT; cdr3_aa: CASSPAGLNTGELFF
j_call: TRBJ2-1; clone_size: -; d_call: TRBD2; v_call: TRBV9; cdr3_nt: TGTGCCAGCAGCGTAGGACTAGCGATCTCCTACAATGAGCAGTTCTTC; cdr3_aa: CASSVGLAISYNEQFF
j_call: TRBJ2-3; clone_size: -; d_call: TRBD1; v_call: TRBV29-1; cdr3_nt: TGCAGCGTTGTTCGAGACAGGGGAACAGATACGCAGTATTTT; cdr3_aa: CSVVRDRGTDTQYF
j_call: TRBJ1-1; clone_size: few; d_call: TRBD1; v_call: TRBV27; cdr3_nt: TGTGCCAGCCGATCTCTCCGGGACAGGAACACTGAAGCTTTCTTT; cdr3_aa: CASRSLRDRNTEAFF
j_call: TRBJ2-5; clone_size: -; d_call: TRBD2; v_call: TRBV19; cdr3_nt: TGTGCCAGTAGTATCCTCTCCGGCGGGGGGAACCAAGAGACCCAGTACTTC; cdr3_aa: CASSILSGGGNQETQYF
j_call: TRBJ2-5; clone_size: -; d_call: TRBD2; v_call: TRBV11-2; cdr3_nt: TGTGCCAGCAGCTTTACCGGGACTAGTCTAGAGACCCAGTACTTC; cdr3_aa: CASSFTGTSLETQYF
j_call: TRBJ1-2; clone_size: -; d_call: TRBD1; v_call: TRBV25-1; cdr3_nt: TGTGCCAGCAGTGAATTACAGGGGTATGGCTACACCTTC; cdr3_aa: CASSELQGYGYTF
j_call: TRBJ1-1; clone_size: once; d_call: -; v_call: TRBV4-1; cdr3_nt: TGCGCCAGCAGCCAGGAACAGGGTGTCACTGAAGCTTTCTTT; cdr3_aa: CASSQEQGVTEAFF
j_call: TRBJ1-4; clone_size: -; d_call: -; v_call: TRBV4-1; cdr3_nt: TGCGCCAGCAGCCAATCGGGTCAGAGTGAAAAACTGTTTTTT; cdr3_aa: CASSQSGQSEKLFF
j_call: TRBJ1-2; clone_size: -; d_call: TRBD1; v_call: TRBV12-5; cdr3_nt: TGTGCTAGTGGTTTGGGACAACCGGGACAGCGCCCCTATGGCTACACCTTC; cdr3_aa: CASGLGQPGQRPYGYTF
j_call: TRBJ1-2; clone_size: -; d_call: TRBD1; v_call: TRBV10-3; cdr3_nt: TGTGCCATCAGCCAGGGACAGGGGGATGGCTACACCTTC; cdr3_aa: CAISQGQGDGYTF
j_call: TRBJ2-3; clone_size: once; d_call: TRBD2; v_call: TRBV27; cdr3_nt: TGTGCCAGCAGTCTGAAGCGGGGGGGCATAGATACGCAGTATTTT; cdr3_aa: CASSLKRGGIDTQYF
j_call: TRBJ1-1; clone_size: -; d_call: -; v_call: TRBV14; cdr3_nt: TGTGCCAGCAGCCAAGCGAGGGCAAGTGAAGCTTTCTTT; cdr3_aa: CASSQARASEAFF
j_call: TRBJ2-1; clone_size: -; d_call: TRBD1; v_call: TRBV27; cdr3_nt: TGTGCCAGCAGTGACTGGACAGGGGAAAATGAGCAGTTCTTC; cdr3_aa: CASSDWTGENEQFF
j_call: TRBJ2-5; clone_size: -; d_call: -; v_call: TRBV28; cdr3_nt: TGTGCCACAGGGGGGCACCAAGAGACCCAGTACTTC; cdr3_aa: CATGGHQETQYF
j_call: TRBJ1-1; clone_size: -; d_call: TRBD1; v_call: TRBV9; cdr3_nt: TGTGCCAGCAGCCCTCAACAGGGGGGGGACACTGAAGCTTTCTTT; cdr3_aa: CASSPQQGGDTEAFF
j_call: TRBJ1-3; clone_size: -; d_call: -; v_call: TRBV11-2; cdr3_nt: TGTGCCAGCAGCTTGACAGTCTCTGGAAACACCATATATTTT; cdr3_aa: CASSLTVSGNTIYF